A selection of T cell receptor beta chains follows, all from one sample in a study of T cell responses to AZD1222 COVID-19 vaccine. The method was immunoSEQ multiplex PCR; TCRdb's version includes in-frame clones alone and lacks a portion of them. Of about 81,000 clones in the sample, 70% to 90% were seen once. This specimen consisted of peripheral blood, obtained 28 days after the second AZD1222 dose. The receptors come from an adult who received the AZD1222 COVID-19 vaccine. Both conserved end residues are part of each CDR3. A D gene is named only where the DNA matches it firmly. Size is omitted from some rows. Given values are once, few, many or a class for expanded clones.

CDR3 protein,J gene,clone size,V gene,D gene,CDR3 length
CASSLAQGAHSPLHF,TRBJ1-6,.,TRBV27,TRBD1,15
CASSFRGDRSGNTIYF,TRBJ1-3,.,TRBV7-2,TRBD1,16
CASSELGGEAEAFF,TRBJ1-1,.,TRBV6-1,.,14
CATSDPDREQFF,TRBJ2-1,.,TRBV24-1,TRBD1,12
CASQMGGSEAFF,TRBJ1-1,.,TRBV28,.,12
CASRGQVEAFF,TRBJ1-1,few,TRBV3-1/TRBV3-2,TRBD1,11
CASRGTGRNIQYF,TRBJ2-4,once,TRBV11-2,TRBD1,13
CASSLAETGGTGELFF,TRBJ2-2,.,TRBV5-5,TRBD1,16
CASSQAGRYGMGEQYF,TRBJ2-7,.,TRBV3-1/TRBV3-2,.,16
CASSSPGTSGTRDTQYF,TRBJ2-3,few,TRBV28,TRBD2,17
CASSLGTGTGYYEQYF,TRBJ2-7,.,TRBV4-2,.,16
CASSSDRGRLLTPLHF,TRBJ1-6,.,TRBV6-6,TRBD1,16
CAWSVAGGNTEAFF,TRBJ1-1,.,TRBV30,TRBD1,14
CASSFRASRETQYF,TRBJ2-5,.,TRBV7-8,.,14
CASSLAGTSGEQYF,TRBJ2-7,.,TRBV7-2,.,14
CASSYSASSYNSPLHF,TRBJ1-6,.,TRBV6-5,.,16
CAISESNEGAPLHF,TRBJ1-6,.,TRBV10-3,TRBD1,14
CASSLEGNEQYF,TRBJ2-7,.,TRBV28,.,12
CASSTEGYYGYTF,TRBJ1-2,.,TRBV6-5,.,13
CASSYLGQGNSPLHF,TRBJ1-6,.,TRBV6-2/TRBV6-3,TRBD1,15
CASSYETWDRRGQPQHF,TRBJ1-5,many,TRBV6-2/TRBV6-3,TRBD1,17
CASSLGGGGDEQFF,TRBJ2-1,.,TRBV13,.,14
CASSRQGNSNQPQHF,TRBJ1-5,.,TRBV7-9,TRBD1,15
CSELAGAEGQFF,TRBJ2-1,.,TRBV29-1,TRBD2,12
CASSPDQFTDTQYF,TRBJ2-3,few,TRBV9,.,14